The 4 T cell receptor beta chains given below trace back to one sample, sequenced in a study of T cells after yellow fever vaccination. TCRdb re-derived calls from the 5' RACE reads in MiXCR, one entry per CDR3 protein. The sample contains hundreds of thousands of distinct CDR3 sequences, around a sixth of which appear only once. This specimen consisted of PBMCs, obtained before the yellow fever booster vaccination. The receptors were sampled from a man between 18 and 35 years old who received the YFV17D yellow fever vaccine.

This clonotype came up a few times. V usage is TRBV7-2 and J usage is TRBJ2-3; either TRBD1 or TRBD2 may fit D (5 bases each). The V gene lost 1 base and the J gene lost 2 bases, with 16 bases spanning the gap. This CDR3 spans 17 amino acids. In germline, CDR1 is SGHTA, CDR2 FQGNSA. CDR3 DNA: TGTGCCAGCAGCTTAGGTGGCCCCGGGGCGCTCACAGATACGCAGTATTTT. Protein: CASSLGGPGALTDTQYF.

This clonotype was detected only a few times. The chain carries TRBV25-1 and TRBJ2-2; D gene uncertain. CDR1 MGHDK and CDR2 SYGVNS come from the germline V gene. The CDR3 loop spans 17 amino acids. The ends were cut back, 0 bases at V and 0 bases at J, with 11 bases in the middle. The CDR3 sequence: CASSEYRGGANTGELFF. CDR3 sequence (DNA): TGTGCCAGCAGTGAATATCGAGGCGGTGCGAACACCGGGGAGCTGTTTTTT.

This clonotype has a single count. The chain recombines TRBV19 with TRBJ2-3; D might be TRBD1 or TRBD2, each matching 7 bases. The CDR3 is made up of 14 amino acids. V was pared by 8 bases and J by 5 bases, with 17 bases between. The germline V gene has CDR1 LNHDA and CDR2 SQIVND (reference sequence). CDR3 loop: CASGRGGGGDTQYF. For the CDR3, the DNA is TGTGCCAGTGGCAGGGGGGGCGGAGGAGATACGCAGTATTTT. Variable domain in full (rest from reference TRBV19 and TRBJ2-3): DGGITQSPKYLFRKEGQNVTLSCEQNLNHDAMYWYRQDPGQGLRLIYYSQIVNDFQKGDIAEGYSVSREKKESFPLTVTSAQKNPTAFYLCASGRGGGGDTQYFGPGTRLTVL.

This clonotype has just a few counts. This chain links TRBV5-1 with TRBJ2-6; D gene ambiguous. Germline assignment: CDR1 SGHRS and CDR2 YFSETQ. Trimming cost V 4 bases and J 2 bases, with 10 bases left between them. The CDR3 is 15 residues long. CDR3 coding DNA: TGCGCCAGCAGCGCCCTGACGCCTGGGGCCAACGTCCTGACTTTC. It encodes CASSALTPGANVLTF.